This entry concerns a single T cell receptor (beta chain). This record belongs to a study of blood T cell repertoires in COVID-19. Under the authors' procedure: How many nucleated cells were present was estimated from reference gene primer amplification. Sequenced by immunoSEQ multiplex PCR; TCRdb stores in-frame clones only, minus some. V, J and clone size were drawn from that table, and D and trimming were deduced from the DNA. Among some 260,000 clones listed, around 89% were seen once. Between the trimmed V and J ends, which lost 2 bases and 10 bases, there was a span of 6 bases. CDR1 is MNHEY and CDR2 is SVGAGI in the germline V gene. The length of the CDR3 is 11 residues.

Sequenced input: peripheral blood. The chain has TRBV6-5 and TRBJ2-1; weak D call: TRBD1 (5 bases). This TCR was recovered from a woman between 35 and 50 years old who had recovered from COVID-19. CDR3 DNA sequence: TGTGCCAGCAGTTACGGGGCAGAGCAGTTCTTC. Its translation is CASSYGAEQFF.